The rows below give T cell receptor beta chains drawn from one sample of a study of cytomegalovirus exposure and HLA in healthy donors. The repertoire was sequenced with immunoSEQ multiplex PCR; TCRdb's copy has only in-frame clones and lacks some. The sample lists around 170,000 clones, roughly 82% occurring once. Sequencing was done on a sample of PBMCs. The receptors originated from a woman aged 50 to 60 in good health and CMV-seropositive. CDR3s include the opening cysteine and the closing phenylalanine or tryptophan. The order of the fields is V gene, CDR3 protein.

V gene: TRBV5-1
CDR3 protein: CASSLGQGGETQYF

V gene: TRBV5-6
CDR3 protein: CASSLPSSQATYYGYTF

V gene: TRBV2
CDR3 protein: CASSELGTGGGTEAFF

V gene: TRBV27
CDR3 protein: CASSSKPGGGQGRETQYF

V gene: TRBV5-6
CDR3 protein: CASSLVLAVETQYF

V gene: TRBV19
CDR3 protein: CASSPLTSGGAETQYF

V gene: TRBV7-9
CDR3 protein: CASRGTGHRWEKLFF

V gene: TRBV9
CDR3 protein: CASSVGRGGSSYNEQFF

V gene: TRBV5-5
CDR3 protein: CASSPGQGNTFF

V gene: TRBV5-1
CDR3 protein: CASSRAGENEKLFF

V gene: TRBV11-2
CDR3 protein: CASSSMTGGVGYTF

V gene: TRBV13
CDR3 protein: CASSFGGGHTYEQYF

V gene: TRBV15
CDR3 protein: CATSRQGEGSYNEQFF

V gene: TRBV19
CDR3 protein: CASSSDRSLRVDTQYF

V gene: TRBV5-8
CDR3 protein: CASTRRTEETQYF

V gene: TRBV7-2
CDR3 protein: CASSPLGGDTYEQYF

V gene: TRBV5-6
CDR3 protein: CASSSPGQADYGYTF

V gene: TRBV5-6
CDR3 protein: CASGNSRGTHEQYF

V gene: TRBV6-1
CDR3 protein: CASRTGNVYGYTF

V gene: TRBV6-5
CDR3 protein: CASRTGEGNTIYF

V gene: TRBV27
CDR3 protein: CASSLDSRYGYTF

V gene: TRBV16
CDR3 protein: CASSQGGDEQFF

V gene: TRBV21-1
CDR3 protein: CASSKAKDRNTGELFF

V gene: TRBV5-1
CDR3 protein: CASSWDSLNQPQHF

V gene: TRBV11-2
CDR3 protein: CASSLGAGGAMDTQYF

V gene: TRBV14
CDR3 protein: CASSLVAGGPSTQYF

V gene: TRBV5-4
CDR3 protein: CASSGQGTRGYTF

V gene: TRBV4-1
CDR3 protein: CASTPAGATNEKLFF

V gene: TRBV6-6
CDR3 protein: CASRAGLAGAYEQYF

V gene: TRBV28
CDR3 protein: CASRGTGNIEAFF

V gene: TRBV7-2
CDR3 protein: CASSLRTGDNYGYTF

V gene: TRBV7-8
CDR3 protein: CASSLFSGGNTGELFF

V gene: TRBV7-9
CDR3 protein: CASSPTGFTEAFF

V gene: TRBV28
CDR3 protein: CASSTTGGGGYTF

V gene: TRBV10-3
CDR3 protein: CAISDTKAGNTDTQYF

V gene: TRBV11-2
CDR3 protein: CASTLSQGQETQYF

V gene: TRBV7-9
CDR3 protein: CASSSETTLAALSEQFF

V gene: TRBV28
CDR3 protein: CASSRQGRTYEQYF

V gene: TRBV5-4
CDR3 protein: CASSFRPGGGLYEQYF

V gene: TRBV7-9
CDR3 protein: CASSRRLTGSEDTQYF

V gene: TRBV5-1
CDR3 protein: CASSLRGERNQPQHF

V gene: TRBV2
CDR3 protein: CASSRDSTYYGYTF

V gene: TRBV7-3
CDR3 protein: CASSLMSGGVAGELFF

V gene: TRBV7-3
CDR3 protein: CASSLGGNYGYTF

V gene: TRBV9
CDR3 protein: CASSATGFDSPLHF

V gene: TRBV6-6
CDR3 protein: CASSLTGTGGNTIYF

V gene: TRBV2
CDR3 protein: CASNRGGDSYEQYF

V gene: TRBV7-6
CDR3 protein: CASSPDSSAGELFF

V gene: TRBV19
CDR3 protein: CASSLGTGENEKLFF

V gene: TRBV5-4
CDR3 protein: CASSVPRGPMNTEAFF

V gene: TRBV6-6
CDR3 protein: CASSGTGVYQFF

V gene: TRBV7-2
CDR3 protein: CASASGGAGTGELFF

V gene: TRBV2
CDR3 protein: CASSRDRVTGELFF

V gene: TRBV28
CDR3 protein: CASRGATDTQYF

V gene: TRBV5-1
CDR3 protein: CASSITGVGANVLTF